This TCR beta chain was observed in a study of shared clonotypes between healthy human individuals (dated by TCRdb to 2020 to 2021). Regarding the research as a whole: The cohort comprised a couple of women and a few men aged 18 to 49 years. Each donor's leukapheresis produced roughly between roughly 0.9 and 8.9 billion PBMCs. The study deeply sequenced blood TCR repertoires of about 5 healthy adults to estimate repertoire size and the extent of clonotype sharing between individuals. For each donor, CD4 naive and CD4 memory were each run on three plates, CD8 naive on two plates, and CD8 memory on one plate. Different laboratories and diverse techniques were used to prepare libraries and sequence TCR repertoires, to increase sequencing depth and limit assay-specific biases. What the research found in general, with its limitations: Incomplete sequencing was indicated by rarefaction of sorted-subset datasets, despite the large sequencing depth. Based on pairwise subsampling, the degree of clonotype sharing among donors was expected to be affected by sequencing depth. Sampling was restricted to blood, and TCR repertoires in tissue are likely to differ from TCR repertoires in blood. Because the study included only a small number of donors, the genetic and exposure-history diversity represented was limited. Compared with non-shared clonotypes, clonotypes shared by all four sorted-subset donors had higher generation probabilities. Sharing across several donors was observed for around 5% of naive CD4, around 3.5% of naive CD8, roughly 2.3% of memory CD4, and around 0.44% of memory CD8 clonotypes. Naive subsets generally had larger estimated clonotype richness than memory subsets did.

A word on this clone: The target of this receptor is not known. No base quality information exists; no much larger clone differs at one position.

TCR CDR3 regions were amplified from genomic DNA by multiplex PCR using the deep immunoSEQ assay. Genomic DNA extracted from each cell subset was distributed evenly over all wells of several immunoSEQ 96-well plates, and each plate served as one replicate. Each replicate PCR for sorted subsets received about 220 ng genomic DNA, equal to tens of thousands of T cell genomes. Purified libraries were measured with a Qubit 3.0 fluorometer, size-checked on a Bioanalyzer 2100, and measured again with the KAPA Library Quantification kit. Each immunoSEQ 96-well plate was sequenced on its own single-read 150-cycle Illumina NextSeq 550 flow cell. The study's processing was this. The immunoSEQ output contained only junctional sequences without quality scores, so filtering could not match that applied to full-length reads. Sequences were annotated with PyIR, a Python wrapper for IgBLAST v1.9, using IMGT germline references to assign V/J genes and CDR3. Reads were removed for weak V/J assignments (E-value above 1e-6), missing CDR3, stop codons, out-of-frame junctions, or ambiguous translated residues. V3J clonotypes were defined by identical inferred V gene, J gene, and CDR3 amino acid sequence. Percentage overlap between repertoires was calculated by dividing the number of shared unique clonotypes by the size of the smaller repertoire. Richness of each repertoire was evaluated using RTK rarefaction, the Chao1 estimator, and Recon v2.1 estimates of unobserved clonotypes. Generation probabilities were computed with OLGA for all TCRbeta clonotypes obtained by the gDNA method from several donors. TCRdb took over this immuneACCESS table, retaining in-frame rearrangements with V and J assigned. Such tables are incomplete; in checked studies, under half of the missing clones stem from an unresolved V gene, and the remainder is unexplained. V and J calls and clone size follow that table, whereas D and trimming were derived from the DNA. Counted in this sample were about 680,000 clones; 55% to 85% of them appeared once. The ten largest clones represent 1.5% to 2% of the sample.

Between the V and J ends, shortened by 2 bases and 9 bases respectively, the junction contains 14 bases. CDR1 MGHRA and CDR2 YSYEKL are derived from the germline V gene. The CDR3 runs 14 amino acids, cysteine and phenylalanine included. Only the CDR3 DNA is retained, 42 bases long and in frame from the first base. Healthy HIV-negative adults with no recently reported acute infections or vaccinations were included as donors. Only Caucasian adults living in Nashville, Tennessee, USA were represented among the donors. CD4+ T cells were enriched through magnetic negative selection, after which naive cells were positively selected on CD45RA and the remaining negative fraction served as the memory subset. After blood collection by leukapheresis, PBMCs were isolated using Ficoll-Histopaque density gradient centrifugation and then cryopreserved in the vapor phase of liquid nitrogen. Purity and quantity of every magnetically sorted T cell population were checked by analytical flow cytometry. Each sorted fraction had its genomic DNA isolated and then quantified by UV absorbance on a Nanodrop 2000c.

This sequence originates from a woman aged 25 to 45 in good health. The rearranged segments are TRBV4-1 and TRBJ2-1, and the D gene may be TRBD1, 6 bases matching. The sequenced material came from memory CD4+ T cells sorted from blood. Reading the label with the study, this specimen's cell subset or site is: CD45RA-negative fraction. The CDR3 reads CASSQSQGRREQFF. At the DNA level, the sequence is TGCGCCAGCAGCCAATCTCAGGGGCGGCGTGAGCAGTTCTTC.